This T cell receptor (beta chain) was recorded in a study of graft-versus-host responses after intestinal transplantation (dated by TCRdb to 2020 to 2023). General notes on the study: The transplants that recipients got were multivisceral, liver-intestinal, or isolated intestinal. All recipients received anti-thymocyte globulin induction followed by maintenance tacrolimus and steroids for around three years. After intestinal transplantation, graft-versus-host and host-versus-graft alloreactive T cell clones were followed in the graft, circulation and bone marrow using bulk TCR-beta CDR3 sequencing. To identify alloreactive clones, pre-transplant mixed lymphocyte reaction products were sequenced and compared with unstimulated pre-transplant donor and recipient T cells. Of the 20 to 30 intestinal transplant recipients enrolled in the cohort, one of whom was a retransplant, a few patients without pretransplant specimens were excluded. Donor T cell macrochimerism was defined as a peak of at least 4% donor T cells among recipient peripheral blood mononuclear cells. Instead of going to the commercial service, samples from a few later patients were sequenced in-house on an Illumina MiSeq and processed with MiXCR. The paper's findings and limits, for the study overall: The conclusions were limited by the relatively low number and heterogeneity of the intestinal transplant patients. Early after transplant, peak levels of circulating GvH clones were found to be associated with declines in HvG clones. GvH clones were detected in recipient bone marrow, and some of these GvH clones were observed earlier in ileal mucosa or blood, consistent with an intestinal mucosal origin. In patients with donor T cell macrochimerism, the allografts had high GvH to HvG T cell clonal ratios.

On this clone itself: Which antigen it targets is not known. Sequence at one end of the junction differs from germline and may be a read error.

The time point label on this specimen signifies: cells obtained before transplantation from donor or recipient. CD3+CD4+ and CD3+CD8+ populations were FACS-sorted from unstimulated pre-transplant donor and recipient cells taken from spleen or lymph nodes. Library prep was done by the immunoSEQ multiplex PCR assay. In most patients, genomic DNA was isolated using the Qiagen DNeasy Blood and Tissue Kit and sent frozen to Adaptive Biotechnologies for TCR sequencing. For most patients, high-throughput TCR-beta CDR3 sequencing of genomic DNA was performed by Adaptive Biotechnologies. As for the original processing: Adaptive's ImmunoSEQ software was the source of the TCR sequencing data for 18 patients, while a few other patients were processed with MiXCR and VDJtools. CD4 versus CD8 sorting errors were corrected by removing sequences found in both subsets at a frequency ratio below 5:1. CDR3 nucleotide sequences shared by donor and recipient were removed because the origin of these sequences could not be assigned. To be classed as alloreactive, a clone needed at least 2-fold expansion over unstimulated cells and a minimum CFSE-low frequency of 0.002% (template counts) or 0.001% (read counts). Clones detected in sequenced pre-transplant spleen, lymph node, or MLR CFSE-low populations of the donor or recipient were defined as mappable. The cumulative frequency of alloreactive clones was calculated as a percentage of all sequences, weighted by copy number. Sourced from immuneACCESS, this table was stored by TCRdb with only in-frame sequences that have V and J called. A share of the clones is absent; for the studies checked, an unresolved V gene accounts for under half, and the remainder has no known explanation. That table is the source of V, J and clone size, and D and trimming were worked out from the DNA. Within this sample are just over 95,000 clones, with about 94% of them counted one time only. The ten largest make up around 0.17% of the sample.

CDR1 and CDR2, per the germline V gene (reference sequence), are MNHNY and SVGAGI. There are 14 amino acids in the CDR3, from cysteine to phenylalanine inclusive. Only the CDR3 portion is preserved as DNA: 42 bases, with reading frame beginning at the first base. Sequencing used unstimulated CD4+ T cells sorted from spleen or lymph node cells, obtained before intestinal transplant. The receptor chain draws on TRBV6-6 and TRBJ2-5; the junction holds 7 bases that match TRBD1. The clonotype originates from a human donor who received an intestinal transplant. This receptor carries the CDR3 CASSLGQTREAQYF. The nucleotides read TGTGCCAGCAGTCTGGGACAGACAAGAGAGGCCCAGTACTTC.